This T cell receptor beta chain emerged from a study of cytomegalovirus exposure and HLA in healthy donors. About the research overall: A later analysis reported the approximately 120 validation repertoires used the same platform as the roughly 700 first-cohort repertoires. Overall study results and limits: According to a later analysis, TCR clusters from the first cohort tended to co-occur in the 120 or so validation repertoires. It was reportedly the case that the classifier diagnosed cytomegalovirus status with high specificity and sensitivity. Among TCR beta chains, those listed as cytomegalovirus-associated numbered some 160.

Germline V gives CDR1 LNHDA, CDR2 SQIVND (reference sequence). V was clipped by 6 bases and J by 7 bases; unmatched bases: 23. This CDR3 contains 19 residues. TCRdb's table, derived via immunoSEQ multiplex PCR, lists solely in-frame clones and lacks some. The sample holds under 75,000 clones, around four fifths seen once. Concerning this clone: Its antigen is unidentified.

This chain joins TRBV19 and TRBJ1-4, with TRBD1 matching over 7 bases. The sample was PBMCs. This receptor was taken from a man aged 30 to 39 in good health and CMV-seronegative. CDR3 nucleotides: TGTGCCAGTAGCCGGGACAGCTCTTTTTCATGGGGCTCTGTTGAAAAACTGTTTTTT. Its translation is CASSRDSSFSWGSVEKLFF.